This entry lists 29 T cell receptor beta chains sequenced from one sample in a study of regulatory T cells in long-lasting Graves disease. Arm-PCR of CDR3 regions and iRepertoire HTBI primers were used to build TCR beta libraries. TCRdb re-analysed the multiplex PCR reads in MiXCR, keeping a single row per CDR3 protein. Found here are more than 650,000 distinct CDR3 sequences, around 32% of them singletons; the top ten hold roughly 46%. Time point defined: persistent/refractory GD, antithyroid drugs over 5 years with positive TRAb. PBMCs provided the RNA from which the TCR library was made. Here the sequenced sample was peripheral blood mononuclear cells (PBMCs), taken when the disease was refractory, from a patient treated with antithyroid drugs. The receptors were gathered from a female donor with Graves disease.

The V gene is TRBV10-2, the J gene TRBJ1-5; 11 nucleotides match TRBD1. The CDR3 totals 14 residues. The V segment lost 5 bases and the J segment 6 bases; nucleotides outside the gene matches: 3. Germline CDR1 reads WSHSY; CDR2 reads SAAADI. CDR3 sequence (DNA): TGCGCCAGCAGTAAGGACAGGGGGCGTCAGCCCCAGCATTTT. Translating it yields CASSKDRGRQPQHF.

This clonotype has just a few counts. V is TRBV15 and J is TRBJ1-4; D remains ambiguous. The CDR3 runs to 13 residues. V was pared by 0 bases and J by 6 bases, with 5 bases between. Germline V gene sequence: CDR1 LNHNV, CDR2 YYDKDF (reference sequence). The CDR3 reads CATSRDLDEKLFF. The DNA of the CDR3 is TGTGCCACCAGCAGAGATCTGGATGAAAAACTGTTTTTT.

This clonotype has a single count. The CDR3 nucleotides are TGTGCCAGCAGCATCGGACTAGCGAGGAGCACCGGGGAGCTGTTTTTT. Translated, it gives CASSIGLARSTGELFF. The gene calls are TRBV9 and TRBJ2-2, with 9 bases fitting TRBD2. This CDR3 contains 16 residues. CDR1 and CDR2 from the germline V gene are SGDLS and YYNGEE. V shed 4 bases and J 4 bases; nucleotides not matched to a gene: 8.

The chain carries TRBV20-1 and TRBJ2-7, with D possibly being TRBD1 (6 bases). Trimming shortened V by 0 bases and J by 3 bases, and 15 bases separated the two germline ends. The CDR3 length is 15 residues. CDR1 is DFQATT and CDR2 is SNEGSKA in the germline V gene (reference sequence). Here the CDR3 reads CSARDVWDTYYEQYF. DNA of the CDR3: TGCAGTGCTAGAGACGTGTGGGACACATACTACGAGCAGTACTTC.

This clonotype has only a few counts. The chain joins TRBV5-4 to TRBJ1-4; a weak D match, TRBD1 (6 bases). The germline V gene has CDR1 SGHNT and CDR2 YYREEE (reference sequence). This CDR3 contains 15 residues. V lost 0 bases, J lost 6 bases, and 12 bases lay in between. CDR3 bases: TGTGCCAGCAGCTTGGCCGGGGGGGCCTATGAAAAACTGTTTTTT. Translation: CASSLAGGAYEKLFF. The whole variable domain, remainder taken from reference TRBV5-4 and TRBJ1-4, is ETGVTQSPTHLIKTRGQQVTLRCSSQSGHNTVSWYQQALGQGPQFIFQYYREEENGRGNFPPRFSGLQFPNYSSELNVNALELDDSALYLCASSLAGGAYEKLFFGSGTQLSVL.

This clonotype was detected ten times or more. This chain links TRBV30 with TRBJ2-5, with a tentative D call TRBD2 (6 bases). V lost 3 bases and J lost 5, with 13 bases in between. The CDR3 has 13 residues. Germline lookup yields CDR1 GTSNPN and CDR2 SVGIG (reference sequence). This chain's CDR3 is CAWRMGAGETQYF. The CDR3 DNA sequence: TGTGCCTGGAGGATGGGTGCGGGGGAGACCCAGTACTTC.

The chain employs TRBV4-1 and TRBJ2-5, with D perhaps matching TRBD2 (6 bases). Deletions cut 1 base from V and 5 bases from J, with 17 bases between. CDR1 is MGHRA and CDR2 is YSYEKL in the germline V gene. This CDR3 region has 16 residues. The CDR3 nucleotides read TGCGCCAGCAGCCAAGTCTTGTCGGGGGTGTGGGAGACCCAGTACTTC. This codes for CASSQVLSGVWETQYF.

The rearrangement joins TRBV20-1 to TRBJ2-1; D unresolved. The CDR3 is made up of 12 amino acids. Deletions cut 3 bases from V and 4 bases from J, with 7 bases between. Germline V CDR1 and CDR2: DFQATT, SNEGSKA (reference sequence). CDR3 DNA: TGCAGTGCTAGCGAAGTTTACAATGAGCAGTTCTTC. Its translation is CSASEVYNEQFF.

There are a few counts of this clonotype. The CDR3 sequence: CASGQAKNIQYF. The CDR3, as DNA: TGTGCCAGCGGGCAGGCCAAAAACATTCAGTACTTC. The chain has TRBV6-1 and TRBJ2-4; D is ambiguous. Per the germline V gene, CDR1 is MNHNS and CDR2 is SASEGT. The CDR3 is 12 residues long. V gave up 8 bases and J gave up 1 base, with 6 bases separating them.

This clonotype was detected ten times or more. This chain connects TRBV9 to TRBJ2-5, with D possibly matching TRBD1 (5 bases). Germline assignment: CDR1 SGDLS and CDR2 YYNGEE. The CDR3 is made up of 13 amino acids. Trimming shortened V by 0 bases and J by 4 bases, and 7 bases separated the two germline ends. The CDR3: CASSVVGAETQYF. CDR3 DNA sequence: TGTGCCAGCAGCGTAGTAGGGGCAGAGACCCAGTACTTC.

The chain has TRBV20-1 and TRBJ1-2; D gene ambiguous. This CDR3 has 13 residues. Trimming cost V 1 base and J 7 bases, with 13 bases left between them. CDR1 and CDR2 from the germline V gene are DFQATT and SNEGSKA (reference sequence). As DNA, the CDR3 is TGCAGTGCTAGAGTAACATCGGAGCTTGGCTACACCTTC. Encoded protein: CSARVTSELGYTF.

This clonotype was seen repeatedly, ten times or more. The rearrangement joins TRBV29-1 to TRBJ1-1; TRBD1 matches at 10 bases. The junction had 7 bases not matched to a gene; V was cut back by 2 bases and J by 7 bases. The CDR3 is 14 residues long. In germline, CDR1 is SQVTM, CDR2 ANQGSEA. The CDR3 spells CSVERTGGRVEAFF. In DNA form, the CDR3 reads TGCAGCGTTGAACGGACAGGGGGGAGGGTTGAAGCTTTCTTT.

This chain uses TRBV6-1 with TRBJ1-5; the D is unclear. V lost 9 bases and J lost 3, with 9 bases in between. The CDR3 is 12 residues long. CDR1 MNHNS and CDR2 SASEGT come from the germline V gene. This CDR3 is CARNTPNQPQHF. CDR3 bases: TGTGCCAGAAATACTCCCAATCAGCCCCAGCATTTT.

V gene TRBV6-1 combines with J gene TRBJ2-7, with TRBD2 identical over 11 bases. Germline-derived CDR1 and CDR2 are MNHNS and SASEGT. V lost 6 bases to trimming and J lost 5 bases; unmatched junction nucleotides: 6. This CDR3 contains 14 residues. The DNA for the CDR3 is TGTGCCAGCAGCACTAGCGGGAGACTGGACGAGCAGTACTTC. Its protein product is CASSTSGRLDEQYF.

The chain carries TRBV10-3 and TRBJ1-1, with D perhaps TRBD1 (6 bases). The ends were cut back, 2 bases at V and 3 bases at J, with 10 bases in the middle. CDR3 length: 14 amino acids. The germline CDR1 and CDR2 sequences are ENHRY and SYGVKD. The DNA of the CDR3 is TGTGCCATCAGTGAGGGACAGAAATACACTGAAGCTTTCTTT. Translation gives CAISEGQKYTEAFF.

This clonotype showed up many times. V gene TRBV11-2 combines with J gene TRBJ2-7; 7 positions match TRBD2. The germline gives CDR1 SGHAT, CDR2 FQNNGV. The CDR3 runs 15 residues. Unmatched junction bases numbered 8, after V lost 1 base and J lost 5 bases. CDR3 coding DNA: TGTGCCAGCAGCTTAGTAATGGTAGCGGGCCACGAGCAGTACTTC. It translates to CASSLVMVAGHEQYF.

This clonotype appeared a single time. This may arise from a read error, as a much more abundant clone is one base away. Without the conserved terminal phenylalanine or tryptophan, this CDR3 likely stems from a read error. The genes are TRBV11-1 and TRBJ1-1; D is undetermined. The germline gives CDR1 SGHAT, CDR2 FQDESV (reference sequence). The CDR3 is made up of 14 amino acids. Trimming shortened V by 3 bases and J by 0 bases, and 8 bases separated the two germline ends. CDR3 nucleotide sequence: TGTGCCAGCAGCTTGAAGCGCCTGAACACTGAAGCTTTCTCT. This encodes CASSLKRLNTEAFS.

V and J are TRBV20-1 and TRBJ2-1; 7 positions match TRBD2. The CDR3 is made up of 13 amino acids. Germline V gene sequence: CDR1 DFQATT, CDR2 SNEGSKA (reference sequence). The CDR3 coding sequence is TGCAGCGGGGGAGGGCAGGACGGGAATGAGCAGTTCTTC. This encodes CSGGGQDGNEQFF.

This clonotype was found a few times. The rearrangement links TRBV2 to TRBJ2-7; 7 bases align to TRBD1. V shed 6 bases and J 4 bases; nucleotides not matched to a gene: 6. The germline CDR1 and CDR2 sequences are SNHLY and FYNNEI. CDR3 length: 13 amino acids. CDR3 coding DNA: TGTGCCAGCAGGGTGACAGGGATTTACGAGCAGTACTTC. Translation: CASRVTGIYEQYF.

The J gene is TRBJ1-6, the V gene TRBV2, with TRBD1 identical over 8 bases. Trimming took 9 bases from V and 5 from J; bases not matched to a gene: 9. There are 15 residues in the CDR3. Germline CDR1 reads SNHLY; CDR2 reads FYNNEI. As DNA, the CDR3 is TGTGCCAGAAAGACAGGGGCAAAGAATAATTCACCCCTCCACTTT. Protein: CARKTGAKNNSPLHF.

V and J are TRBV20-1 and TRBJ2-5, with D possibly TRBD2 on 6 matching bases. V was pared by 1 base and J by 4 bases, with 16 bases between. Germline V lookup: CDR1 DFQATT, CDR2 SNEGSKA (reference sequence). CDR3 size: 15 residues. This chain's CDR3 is CSARVPTMGGETQYF. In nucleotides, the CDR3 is TGCAGTGCTAGAGTACCCACTATGGGGGGAGAGACCCAGTACTTC.

Written as DNA, the CDR3 is TGTGCCAGCAGCTTAGGCAGGGTTACTAATGAAAAACTGTTTTTT. Its protein is CASSLGRVTNEKLFF. The chain is built from TRBV7-2 and TRBJ1-4, with D possibly being TRBD1 (5 bases). V lost 1 base and J lost 2, with 8 bases in between. The CDR3 length is 15 residues. In germline, CDR1 is SGHTA, CDR2 FQGNSA. Full variable domain (outside the CDR3, taken from reference TRBV7-2 and TRBJ1-4): GAGVSQSPSNKVTEKGKDVELRCDPISGHTALYWYRQSLGQGLEFLIYFQGNSAPDKSGLPSDRFSAERTGGSVSTLTIQRTQQEDSAVYLCASSLGRVTNEKLFFGSGTQLSVL.

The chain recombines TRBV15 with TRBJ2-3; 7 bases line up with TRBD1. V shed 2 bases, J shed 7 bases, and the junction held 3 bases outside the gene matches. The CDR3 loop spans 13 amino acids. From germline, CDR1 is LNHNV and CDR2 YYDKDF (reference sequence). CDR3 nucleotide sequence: TGTGCCACCAGCAGATTAGGGGGCCATACGCAGTATTTT. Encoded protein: CATSRLGGHTQYF.

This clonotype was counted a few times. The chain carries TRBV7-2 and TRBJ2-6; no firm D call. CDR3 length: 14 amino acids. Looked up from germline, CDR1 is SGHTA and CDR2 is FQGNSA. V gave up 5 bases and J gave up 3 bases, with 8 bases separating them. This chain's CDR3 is CASSPVLGANVLTF. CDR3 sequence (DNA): TGTGCCAGCAGCCCGGTTCTTGGGGCCAACGTCCTGACTTTC.

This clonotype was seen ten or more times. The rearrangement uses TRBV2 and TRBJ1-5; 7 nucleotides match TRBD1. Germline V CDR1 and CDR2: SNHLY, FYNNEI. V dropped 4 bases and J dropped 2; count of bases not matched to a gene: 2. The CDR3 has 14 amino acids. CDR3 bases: TGTGCCAGCAGTGGTGGGACAGGCAATCAGCCCCAGCATTTT. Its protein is CASSGGTGNQPQHF.

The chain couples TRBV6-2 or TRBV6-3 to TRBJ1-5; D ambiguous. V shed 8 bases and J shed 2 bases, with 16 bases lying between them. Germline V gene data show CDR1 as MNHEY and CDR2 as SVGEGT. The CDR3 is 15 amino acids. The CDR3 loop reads CASGQRDERNQPQHF. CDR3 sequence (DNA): TGTGCCAGCGGTCAGCGGGATGAGCGCAATCAGCCCCAGCATTTT.

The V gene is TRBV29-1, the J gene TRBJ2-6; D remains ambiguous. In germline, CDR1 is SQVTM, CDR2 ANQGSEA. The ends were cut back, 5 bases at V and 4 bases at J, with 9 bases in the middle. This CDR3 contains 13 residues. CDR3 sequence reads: CSVLGAGANVLTF. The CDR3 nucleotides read TGCAGCGTTCTAGGTGCCGGGGCCAACGTCCTGACTTTC.

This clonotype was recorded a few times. CDR3 amino acids: CASSFGTGTGAYEQYF. CDR3 nucleotide sequence: TGTGCCAGCAGTTTCGGCACTGGGACAGGGGCCTACGAGCAGTACTTC. The rearrangement links TRBV28 to TRBJ2-7, with 10 bases lining up with TRBD1. CDR3 size: 16 residues. The germline gives CDR1 MDHEN, CDR2 SYDVKM. V gave up 3 bases and J gave up 2 bases; unmatched junction bases: 7.

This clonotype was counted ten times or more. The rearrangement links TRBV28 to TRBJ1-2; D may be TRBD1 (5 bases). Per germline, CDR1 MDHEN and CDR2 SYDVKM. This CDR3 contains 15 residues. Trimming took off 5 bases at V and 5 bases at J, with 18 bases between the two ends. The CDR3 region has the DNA TGTGCCAGCAGTCCGACAGCTTCTGGGGTTTATGGCTACACCTTC. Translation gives CASSPTASGVYGYTF.